This T cell receptor (beta chain) was recorded in a study of CD8+CD57+ T cells in acquired aplastic anemia. Turning to this clonotype: Its antigen is not identified.

Whole-study results and caveats: Overlap between patients and controls comprised about 28 CD8+ CDR3 sequences.

CDR3 length: 13 residues. CDR1 and CDR2 (germline): ENHRY, SYGVKD. Deletions cut 8 bases from V and 8 bases from J, with 18 bases between. The study profiled TCR beta VDJ and CDR3 using genomic DNA as template. TCRdb itself ran the reads through MiXCR, one entry per CDR3 protein. The sample yields about 150,000 distinct CDR3 sequences, roughly 54% seen once. Before being chosen for sequencing, patients had shown CD8+CD57+ cell expansion by flow cytometry. The chain couples TRBV10-3 to TRBJ1-2, with D unresolved. The sequence derives from a human donor with aplastic anemia. The sequenced material came from sorted CD4+, CD8+, or CD8+CD57+ T cells (not recorded which) from PBMCs. Written as DNA, the CDR3 is TGTGCCATCTCGGCACAGACCACTAGCGGCTACACCTTC. This codes for CAISAQTTSGYTF.